A single sample is the source of the 5 T cell receptor beta chains below, sequenced in a study of human T cells and chemical hapten exposure. Via MiXCR, TCRdb re-called the RACE reads, giving one row per CDR3 protein. The profile shows fewer than 150,000 distinct CDR3 sequences, roughly 13% of them singletons. Time point here: patch test 1, 2 weeks after DPC sensitization. Treatment denoted: therapeutic diphenylcyclopropenone sensitization with weekly scalp DPC. Source: whole blood, taken in connection with sensitization to the hapten diphenylcyclopropenone (DPC). These receptor sequences come from a man aged 18 to 29 with alopecia areata. Some clones in this sample may be carry-over from other donors' samples.

This chain connects TRBV25-1 to TRBJ1-4; tentative D call: TRBD1 (6 bases). The germline CDR1 and CDR2 sequences are MGHDK and SYGVNS. Trimming pared 2 bases from V and 8 bases from J, leaving 9 bases between. This CDR3 region has 13 residues. This chain's CDR3 is CASSERGQEKLFF. The DNA for the CDR3 is TGTGCCAGCAGTGAACGGGGGCAGGAAAAACTGTTTTTT.

This clonotype was recorded a few times. The V gene is TRBV29-1, the J gene TRBJ2-3; 7 nucleotides line up with TRBD1. The CDR3 has 13 amino acids. Germline-derived CDR1 and CDR2 are SQVTM and ANQGSEA. With V trimmed by 7 bases and J by 2 bases, 6 bases remained unmatched. The CDR3 reads CSARDSLTDTQYF. The CDR3 DNA is TGCAGCGCCAGGGACAGCCTCACAGATACGCAGTATTTT.

This clonotype was observed a handful of times. The rearrangement links TRBV6-2 or TRBV6-3 to TRBJ1-1, with 9 bases matching TRBD1. This CDR3 spans 18 amino acids. CDR1 MNHEY and CDR2 SVGEGT come from the germline V gene. J was trimmed by 0 bases and V by 2 bases; bases with no gene match: 10. The CDR3 loop is CASSYRPGQGRLNTEAFF. In DNA form, the CDR3 reads TGTGCCAGCAGTTACCGCCCGGGACAGGGAAGGTTGAACACTGAAGCTTTCTTT.

The genes are TRBV18 and TRBJ2-1; 8 bases map to TRBD2. The germline gives CDR1 KGHSH, CDR2 LQKENI. V lost 7 bases and J lost 8; bases outside the gene matches: 7. The CDR3 contains 13 residues. CDR3 amino acids: CASLMRGAYEQFF. CDR3 in DNA: TGTGCCAGCTTAATGCGGGGGGCCTATGAGCAGTTCTTC.

This clonotype was seen only a few times. The chain carries TRBV10-3 and TRBJ1-5, with TRBD1 as a possible D gene (5 bases). Deletions cut 4 bases from V and 6 bases from J, with 13 bases between. The CDR3 loop spans 14 amino acids. CDR1 is ENHRY, CDR2 SYGVKD, per germline. The CDR3, as DNA: TGTGCCATCAGTGTAGGGCCGAGGGGTCAGCCCCAGCATTTT. Translating gives CAISVGPRGQPQHF.